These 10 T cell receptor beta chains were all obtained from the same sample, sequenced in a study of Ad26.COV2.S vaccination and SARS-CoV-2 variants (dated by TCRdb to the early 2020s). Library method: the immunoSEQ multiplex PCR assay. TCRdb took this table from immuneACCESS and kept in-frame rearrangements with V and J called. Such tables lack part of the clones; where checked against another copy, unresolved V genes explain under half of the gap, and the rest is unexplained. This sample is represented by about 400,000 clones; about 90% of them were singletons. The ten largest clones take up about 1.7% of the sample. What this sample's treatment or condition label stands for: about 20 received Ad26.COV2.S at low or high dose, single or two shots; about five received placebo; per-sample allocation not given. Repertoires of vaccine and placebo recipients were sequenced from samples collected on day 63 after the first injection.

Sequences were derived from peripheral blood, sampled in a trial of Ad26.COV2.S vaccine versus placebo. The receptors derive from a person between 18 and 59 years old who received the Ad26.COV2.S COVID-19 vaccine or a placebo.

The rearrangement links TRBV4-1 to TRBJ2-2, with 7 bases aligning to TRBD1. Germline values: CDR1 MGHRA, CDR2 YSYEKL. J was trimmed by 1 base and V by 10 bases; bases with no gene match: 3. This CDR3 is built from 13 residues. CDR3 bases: TGCGCCACGGGACAGATGAACACCGGGGAGCTGTTTTTT. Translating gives CATGQMNTGELFF.

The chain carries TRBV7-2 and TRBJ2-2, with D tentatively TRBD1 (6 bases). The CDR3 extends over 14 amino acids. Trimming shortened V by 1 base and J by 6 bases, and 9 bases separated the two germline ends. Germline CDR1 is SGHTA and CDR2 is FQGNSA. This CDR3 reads CASSLDRVPGELFF. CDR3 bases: TGTGCCAGCAGCTTAGACAGGGTACCCGGGGAGCTGTTTTTT. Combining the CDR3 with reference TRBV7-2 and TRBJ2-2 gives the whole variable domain GAGVSQSPSNKVTEKGKDVELRCDPISGHTALYWYRQSLGQGLEFLIYFQGNSAPDKSGLPSDRFSAERTGGSVSTLTIQRTQQEDSAVYLCASSLDRVPGELFFGEGSRLTVL.

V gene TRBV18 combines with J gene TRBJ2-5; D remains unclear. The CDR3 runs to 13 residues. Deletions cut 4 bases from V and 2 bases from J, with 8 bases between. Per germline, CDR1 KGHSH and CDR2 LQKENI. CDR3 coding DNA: TGTGCCAGCTCACAAAGTCTTCAAGAGACCCAGTACTTC. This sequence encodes CASSQSLQETQYF.

CDR3 sequence reads: CASSLRGGSSTDTQYF. The DNA for the CDR3 is TGCGCCAGCAGCCTACGCGGGGGTTCTAGCACAGATACGCAGTATTTT. The genes are TRBV4-1 and TRBJ2-3, with 7 bases fitting TRBD2. V was clipped by 4 bases and J by 0 bases; unmatched bases: 7. Germline CDR1 and CDR2: MGHRA and YSYEKL. The CDR3 covers 16 residues.

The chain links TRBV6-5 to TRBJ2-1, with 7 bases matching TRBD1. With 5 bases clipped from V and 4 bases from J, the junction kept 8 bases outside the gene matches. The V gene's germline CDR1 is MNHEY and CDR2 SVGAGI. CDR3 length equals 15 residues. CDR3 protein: CASSRDRSMYNEQFF. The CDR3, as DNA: TGTGCCAGCAGTCGGGACAGAAGTATGTACAATGAGCAGTTCTTC.

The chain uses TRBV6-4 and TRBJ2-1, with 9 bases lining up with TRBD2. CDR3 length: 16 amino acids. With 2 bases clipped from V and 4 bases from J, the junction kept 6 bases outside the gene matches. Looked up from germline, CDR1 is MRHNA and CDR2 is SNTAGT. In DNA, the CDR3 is TGTGCCAGCAGTGACCGTGCGGGGGGGGGATACAATGAGCAGTTCTTC. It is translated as CASSDRAGGGYNEQFF.

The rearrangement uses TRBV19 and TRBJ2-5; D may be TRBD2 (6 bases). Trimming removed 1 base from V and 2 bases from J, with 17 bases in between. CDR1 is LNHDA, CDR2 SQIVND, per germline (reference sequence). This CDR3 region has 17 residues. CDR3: CASSIGGVAAPQETQYF. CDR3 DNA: TGTGCCAGTAGTATAGGAGGGGTAGCGGCTCCACAAGAGACCCAGTACTTC.

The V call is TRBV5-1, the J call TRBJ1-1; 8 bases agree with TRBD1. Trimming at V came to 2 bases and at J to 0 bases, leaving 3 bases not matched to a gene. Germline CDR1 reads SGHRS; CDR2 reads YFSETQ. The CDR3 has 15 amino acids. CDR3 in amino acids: CASSLQGVLNTEAFF. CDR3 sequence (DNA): TGCGCCAGCAGCTTACAGGGGGTCCTGAACACTGAAGCTTTCTTT. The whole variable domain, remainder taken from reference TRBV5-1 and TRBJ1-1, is KAGVTQTPRYLIKTRGQQVTLSCSPISGHRSVSWYQQTPGQGLQFLFEYFSETQRNKGNFPGRFSGRQFSNSRSEMNVSTLELGDSALYLCASSLQGVLNTEAFFGQGTRLTVV.

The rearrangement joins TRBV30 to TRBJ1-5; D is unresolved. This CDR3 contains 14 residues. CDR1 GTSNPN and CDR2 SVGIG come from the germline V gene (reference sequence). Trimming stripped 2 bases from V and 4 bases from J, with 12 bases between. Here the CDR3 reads CAWSTGSPNQPQHF. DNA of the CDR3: TGTGCCTGGAGTACTGGGTCGCCTAATCAGCCCCAGCATTTT. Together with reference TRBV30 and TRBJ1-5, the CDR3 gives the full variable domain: SQTIHQWPATLVQPVGSPLSLECTVEGTSNPNLYWYRQAAGRGLQLLFYSVGIGQISSEVPQNLSASRPQDRQFILSSKKLLLSDSGFYLCAWSTGSPNQPQHFGDGTRLSIL.

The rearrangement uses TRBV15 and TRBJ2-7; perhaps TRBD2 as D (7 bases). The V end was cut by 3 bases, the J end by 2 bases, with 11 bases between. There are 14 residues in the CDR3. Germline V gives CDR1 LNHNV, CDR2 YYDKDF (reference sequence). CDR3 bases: TGTGCCACCAGCAGGCGGGGGACAACCTACGAGCAGTACTTC. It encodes CATSRRGTTYEQYF.